These T cell receptor beta chains were read from a single sample in a study of control samples from healthy donors and cancer patients. Produced via immunoSEQ multiplex PCR; TCRdb's table is partial and in-frame only. The sample has 150,000 to 200,000 clones, nearly 90% seen once; the top ten hold just over 1.4%. The specimen sequenced was blood. The source is a woman aged 50 to 60 in good health. CDR3s include the opening cysteine and the closing phenylalanine or tryptophan.

V	J	CDR3
TRBV12-3/TRBV12-4	TRBJ2-7	CASSLIIYEQYF
TRBV9	TRBJ1-3	CASSVTGAGNTIYF
TRBV29-1	TRBJ2-2	CSVGGGRDTGELFF
TRBV28	TRBJ2-5	CASSFRDRSPKTQYF
TRBV30	TRBJ1-6	CAWISQNSRSPLHF
TRBV5-4	TRBJ1-6	CASSSTGGAGSPLHF
TRBV7-3	TRBJ2-5	CASSRDREQETQYF
TRBV5-1	TRBJ2-1	CASRPPLSGGAEEQFF
TRBV10-3	TRBJ1-2	CAISEGGRFYGYTF
TRBV9	TRBJ1-3	CASSPSLGSGNTIYF
TRBV9	TRBJ2-2	CASTGAMMGVNTGELFF
TRBV6-5	TRBJ1-1	CASSHDPGQGPEAFF
TRBV7-8	TRBJ1-1	CASSFIAQRGTEAFF
TRBV6-5	TRBJ2-5	CASSNSHKETQYF
TRBV28	TRBJ2-7	CASKRQEFAEQYF
TRBV9	TRBJ2-2	CASSVQFGTSSGGELFF
TRBV4-1	TRBJ1-6	CASSQDATRTSSPLHF
TRBV5-6	TRBJ2-7	CASSLPSGGYEQYF
TRBV2	TRBJ1-1	CASSGERTGTAEAFF
TRBV7-3	TRBJ2-3	CASSLIGSTDTQYF
TRBV3-1/TRBV3-2	TRBJ1-5	CASSSSGLNNQPQHF
TRBV5-1	TRBJ2-1	CASREGAAGEEQFF
TRBV28	TRBJ2-3	CASSPAPANTDTQYF
TRBV19	TRBJ2-7	CASSIGRTGGPYEQYF
TRBV29-1	TRBJ2-7	CSVEAGGYEQYF
TRBV2	TRBJ2-7	CASRKGASGEQYF
TRBV4-1	TRBJ2-7	CASSHLGTPGEQYF
TRBV6-6	TRBJ2-3	CASSYKGYTDTQYF
TRBV3-1/TRBV3-2	TRBJ2-5	CASSRLGSGETQYF
TRBV5-5	TRBJ1-5	CASSRGTGTSNQPQHF
TRBV27	TRBJ1-2	CASSRTGLYGYTF
TRBV3-1/TRBV3-2	TRBJ2-1	CASSQDLWTGVFEQFF
TRBV12-3/TRBV12-4	TRBJ2-1	CASSSTRSTQFF
TRBV9	TRBJ2-3	CASSVGTSGRSTQYF
TRBV14	TRBJ2-3	CASSQSHTQYF
TRBV27	TRBJ2-3	CASSPWPRGAGDTQYF
TRBV29-1	TRBJ1-3	CSVQTAAGNTIYF
TRBV6-6	TRBJ2-7	CASSYSWGLYYEQYF
TRBV30	TRBJ1-2	CAWSSNTGYTF
TRBV14	TRBJ2-5	CASSPLDRKETQYF
TRBV24-1	TRBJ2-1	CATSDLFTSGSNEQFF